The following is a T cell receptor (beta chain) sequence with its context. V lost 1 base and J lost 2, with 12 bases in between. The CDR3 sequence is 15 residues long. CDR1 is LGHDT, CDR2 YNNKEL, per germline (reference sequence). Authors' processing steps: Reference gene primer amplification yielded estimated nucleated cell counts. Assay: immunoSEQ multiplex PCR; the TCRdb copy retains only in-frame clones and omits some. V, J and clone size derive from that table, while D and trimming were established from the DNA sequence. The table lists fewer than 150,000 clones, 82% of them singletons. The sample belongs to a study of blood T cell repertoires in COVID-19. Looking at the study overall: Both acute and convalescent COVID-19 samples were obtained from the United States, Italy and Spain. PBMCs, B-cell-depleted T cells, or T cells provided the cDNA or gDNA that made up the material.

The chain combines TRBV3-1 (or the pseudogene TRBV3-2) with TRBJ2-7, with D perhaps matching TRBD2 (7 bases). This TCR was recovered from an elderly woman with acute or convalescent COVID-19. Sequencing was done on a sample of peripheral blood. For the CDR3, the DNA is TGTGCCAGCAGCCAAGCGGGGGGCGGACCCTACGAGCAGTACTTC. As protein: CASSQAGGGPYEQYF.